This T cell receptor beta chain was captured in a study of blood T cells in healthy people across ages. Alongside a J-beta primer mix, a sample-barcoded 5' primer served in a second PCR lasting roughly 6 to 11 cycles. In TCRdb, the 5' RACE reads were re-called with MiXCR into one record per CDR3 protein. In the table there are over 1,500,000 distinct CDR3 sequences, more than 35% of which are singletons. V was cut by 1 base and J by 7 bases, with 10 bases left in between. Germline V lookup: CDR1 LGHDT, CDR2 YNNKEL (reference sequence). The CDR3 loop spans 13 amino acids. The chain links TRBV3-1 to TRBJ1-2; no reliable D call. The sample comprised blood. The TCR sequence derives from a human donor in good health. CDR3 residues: CASSQGRWSGYTF. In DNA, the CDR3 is TGTGCCAGCAGCCAAGGTCGGTGGTCTGGCTACACCTTC. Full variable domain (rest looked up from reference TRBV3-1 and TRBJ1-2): DTAVSQTPKYLVTQMGNDKSIKCEQNLGHDTMYWYKQDSKKFLKIMFSYNNKELIINETVPNRFSPKSPDKAHLNLHINSLELGDSAVYFCASSQGRWSGYTFGSGTRLTVV.